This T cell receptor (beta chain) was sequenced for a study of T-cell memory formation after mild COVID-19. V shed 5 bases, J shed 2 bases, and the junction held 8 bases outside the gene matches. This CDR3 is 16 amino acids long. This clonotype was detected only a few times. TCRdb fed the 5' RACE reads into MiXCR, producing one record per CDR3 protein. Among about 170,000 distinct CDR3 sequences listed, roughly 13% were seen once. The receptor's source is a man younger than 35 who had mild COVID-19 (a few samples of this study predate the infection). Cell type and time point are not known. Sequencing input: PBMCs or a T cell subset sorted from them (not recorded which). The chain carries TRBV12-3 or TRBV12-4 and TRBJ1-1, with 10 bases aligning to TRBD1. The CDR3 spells CASSLLWDRGNTEAFF. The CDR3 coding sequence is TGTGCCAGCAGTCTGCTCTGGGACAGGGGTAACACTGAAGCTTTCTTT.